The T cell receptor beta chain described here comes from a study of CD8 T cells in ankylosing spondylitis. Study-level results: Some motif variants were previously reported in reactive arthritis synovial fluid and blood.

This clonotype appeared a few times. The antigen remains unidentified. Quantitative 5'-RACE with molecular barcodes was used to make the TCR beta libraries. TCRdb re-called the 5' RACE reads with MiXCR, one entry per CDR3 protein. The sample has under 300,000 distinct CDR3 sequences; about 11% are singletons. The sequence derives from a male donor with ankylosing spondylitis or in good health (not recorded which). The sample consisted of blood, either unsorted or a sorted T cell fraction (not recorded which).

CDR3 DNA sequence: TGCAGTGCTAGATCGGGACTCAAAAACATTCAGTACTTC. This codes for CSARSGLKNIQYF. V and J are TRBV20-1 and TRBJ2-4, with D tentatively TRBD2 (6 bases). V lost 2 bases and J lost 3, with 8 bases in between. In germline, CDR1 is DFQATT, CDR2 SNEGSKA (reference sequence). The CDR3 is made up of 13 amino acids.